This T cell receptor (beta chain) was sequenced for a study of T cell responses to AZD1222 COVID-19 vaccine. Only in-frame clones appear in the TCRdb table, and some are missing; sequencing was by immunoSEQ multiplex PCR. The sample records 150,000 to 200,000 clones, about nine tenths being singletons. The CDR3 has 16 amino acids. Per the germline V gene, CDR1 is MNHNY and CDR2 is SVGAGI (reference sequence). Trimming cost V 5 bases and J 1 base; bases outside gene matches: 6. Study-level results: Females outnumbered males among donors, who were mostly white British; clonal diversity was possibly underestimated. The study found vaccine-associated CD4 TCRs spanning spike, dominant at 160-218 and 743-854. It was only after the peak T cell response that any repertoires were sampled.

Comment on this clone: Its antigen is still unknown.

The V and J genes are TRBV6-6 and TRBJ2-2; 8 positions agree with TRBD1. The specimen was peripheral blood, collected 28 days after the second AZD1222 dose. This clonotype was sampled from an adult who received the AZD1222 COVID-19 vaccine. The DNA of the CDR3 is TGTGCCAGCAGTCTTCAGGGGGCCTTGAACACCGGGGAGCTGTTTTTT. Amino acid sequence: CASSLQGALNTGELFF.